This TCR beta chain was captured by sequencing in a study of CD8+CD57+ T cells in acquired aplastic anemia. For sequencing, patients were chosen who had shown expansion of CD8+CD57+ cells by flow cytometry. Genomic DNA provided the template from which TCR beta VDJ and CDR3 profiles were obtained. TCRdb re-called the reads through MiXCR, storing one row per CDR3 protein. The repertoire consists of approximately 190,000 distinct CDR3 sequences, with less than 60% occurring once and the leading ten covering approximately 9.4%. The TCR sequence derives from a human donor with aplastic anemia. Sequenced input: sorted CD4+, CD8+, or CD8+CD57+ T cells (not recorded which) from PBMCs.

CDR3 in DNA: TGTGCTAGTGGTTTTTATATAGGAGGTGAGGCCGGGGAGCTGTTTTTT. This encodes CASGFYIGGEAGELFF. The gene calls are TRBV12-5 and TRBJ2-2; D might be TRBD2 (5 bases). The germline V gene has CDR1 LGHNT and CDR2 FRNRAP. The CDR3 spans 16 residues. Trimming pared 3 bases from V and 6 bases from J, leaving 17 bases between. The whole variable domain, remainder taken from reference TRBV12-5 and TRBJ2-2, is DARVTQTPRHKVTEMGQEVTMRCQPILGHNTVFWYRQTMMQGLELLAYFRNRAPLDDSGMPKDRFSAEMPDATLATLKIQPSEPRDSAVYFCASGFYIGGEAGELFFGEGSRLTVL.